Listed below are T cell receptor beta chains from one sample, sequenced in a study of blood T cell repertoires in COVID-19. Clones were read by immunoSEQ multiplex PCR, and TCRdb kept only the in-frame ones, dropping some. Seen here are some 80,000 clones, about four fifths observed once, and the top ten hold approximately 7%. The sequenced sample was peripheral blood. The receptors here all came from a human donor in a cohort sampled during active COVID-19. CDR3s include the opening cysteine and the closing phenylalanine or tryptophan. Each record gives: D gene, J gene, clone size, V gene, CDR3 DNA, CDR3 protein. D genes are given only for firm matches. Part of the rows lack a size; the others show once, few, many or a class for expanded clones.

d_gene: .; j_gene: TRBJ2-7; abundance: .; v_gene: TRBV7-6; CDR3nt: TGTGCCAGCAGCCCGGGGGGCGACTACGAGCAGTACTTC; CDR3aa: CASSPGGDYEQYF
d_gene: .; j_gene: TRBJ1-1; abundance: .; v_gene: TRBV12-3/TRBV12-4; CDR3nt: TGTGCCAGCAGGGACGGGAGGAACACTGAAGCTTTCTTT; CDR3aa: CASRDGRNTEAFF
d_gene: .; j_gene: TRBJ2-7; abundance: .; v_gene: TRBV5-4; CDR3nt: TGTGCCAGCAGCCCGGGCGGAGGGGCGTGGGAGCAGTACTTC; CDR3aa: CASSPGGGAWEQYF
d_gene: TRBD2; j_gene: TRBJ2-2; abundance: .; v_gene: TRBV6-2/TRBV6-3; CDR3nt: TGTGCCAGCAGTCACCCCGGGCGGGGGGGCCCCGGGGAGCTGTTTTTT; CDR3aa: CASSHPGRGGPGELFF
d_gene: TRBD1; j_gene: TRBJ1-5; abundance: .; v_gene: TRBV19; CDR3nt: TGTGCCAGTAGTATGGGACAGGGAGTCTATCAGCCCCAGCATTTT; CDR3aa: CASSMGQGVYQPQHF
d_gene: TRBD2; j_gene: TRBJ2-2; abundance: .; v_gene: TRBV7-3; CDR3nt: TGTGCCAGCAGCGTCAGCGGGGGGGCGAACACCGGGGAGCTGTTTTTT; CDR3aa: CASSVSGGANTGELFF
d_gene: TRBD1; j_gene: TRBJ1-4; abundance: .; v_gene: TRBV4-3; CDR3nt: TGCGCCAGCAGCCAAGATGGGACAGGGTTCGAAAAACTGTTTTTT; CDR3aa: CASSQDGTGFEKLFF
d_gene: .; j_gene: TRBJ1-5; abundance: .; v_gene: TRBV2; CDR3nt: TGTGCCAGCAGTTGGTCGAGAGATCAGCCCCAGCATTTT; CDR3aa: CASSWSRDQPQHF
d_gene: .; j_gene: TRBJ1-5; abundance: .; v_gene: TRBV7-6; CDR3nt: TGTGCCAGCAGCCCCGGGGAGGTCGCAATTTGGGGGCCCCAGCATTTT; CDR3aa: CASSPGEVAIWGPQHF
d_gene: .; j_gene: TRBJ1-1; abundance: .; v_gene: TRBV19; CDR3nt: TGTGCCAGTAGGATACAGGTCGGGGACACTGAAGCTTTCTTT; CDR3aa: CASRIQVGDTEAFF
d_gene: TRBD1; j_gene: TRBJ2-7; abundance: once; v_gene: TRBV6-5; CDR3nt: TGTGCCAGCAACCGGGACAGGGTCTTCTACGAGCAGTACTTC; CDR3aa: CASNRDRVFYEQYF
d_gene: TRBD2; j_gene: TRBJ2-7; abundance: .; v_gene: TRBV27; CDR3nt: TGTGCCAGCAGCAGCGGGGGGGCCTCGGGGAACGAGCAGTACTTC; CDR3aa: CASSSGGASGNEQYF
d_gene: .; j_gene: TRBJ2-7; abundance: once; v_gene: TRBV27; CDR3nt: TGTGCCAGCAGTTTTAAGGGGTCCTACGAGCAGTACTTC; CDR3aa: CASSFKGSYEQYF
d_gene: .; j_gene: TRBJ2-1; abundance: .; v_gene: TRBV6-2/TRBV6-3; CDR3nt: TGTGCCAGCAGTTACCGGGAAAACTCCTACAATGAGCAGTTCTTC; CDR3aa: CASSYRENSYNEQFF
d_gene: .; j_gene: TRBJ2-7; abundance: .; v_gene: TRBV3-1/TRBV3-2; CDR3nt: TGTGCCAGCAGCCAAGTTGGGGCACCCTACGAGCAGTACTTC; CDR3aa: CASSQVGAPYEQYF
d_gene: .; j_gene: TRBJ2-1; abundance: few; v_gene: TRBV5-4; CDR3nt: TGTGCCAGCAGCTTAATAGATGATGAGCAGTTCTTC; CDR3aa: CASSLIDDEQFF
d_gene: .; j_gene: TRBJ2-5; abundance: .; v_gene: TRBV23-1; CDR3nt: TGCGCCAGCAACGATCCAGGAGGAGGCGGTGAGACCCAGTACTTC; CDR3aa: CASNDPGGGGETQYF
d_gene: .; j_gene: TRBJ1-1; abundance: .; v_gene: TRBV27; CDR3nt: TGTGCCAGCATGGTAGTGGAGGGGTCTGAAGCTTTCTTT; CDR3aa: CASMVVEGSEAFF
d_gene: .; j_gene: TRBJ1-4; abundance: .; v_gene: TRBV7-6; CDR3nt: TGTGCCAGCAGCCCTATATATGCAACTAATGAAAAACTGTTTTTT; CDR3aa: CASSPIYATNEKLFF
d_gene: .; j_gene: TRBJ1-2; abundance: .; v_gene: TRBV11-2; CDR3nt: TGTGCCAGCAGCTCGATCGGGGGGCGGACGAGTGAGGGCTACACCTTC; CDR3aa: CASSSIGGRTSEGYTF
d_gene: .; j_gene: TRBJ2-3; abundance: once; v_gene: TRBV11-2; CDR3nt: TGTGCCAGCGGAACTAGTACAAATACGCAGTATTTT; CDR3aa: CASGTSTNTQYF
d_gene: .; j_gene: TRBJ2-7; abundance: .; v_gene: TRBV6-2/TRBV6-3; CDR3nt: TGTGCCAGCAGCCCTTGGGCGGGACGGGCCGGAAGCTACGAGCAGTACTTC; CDR3aa: CASSPWAGRAGSYEQYF
d_gene: .; j_gene: TRBJ1-2; abundance: .; v_gene: TRBV11-1; CDR3nt: TGTGCCAGCAGCTTAGGATTACAGGCGCCCTATGGCTACACCTTC; CDR3aa: CASSLGLQAPYGYTF
d_gene: TRBD2; j_gene: TRBJ2-3; abundance: .; v_gene: TRBV7-9; CDR3nt: TGTGCCAGCAGCCCCACTAGCGGGGGCCCCGAAACGCAGTATTTT; CDR3aa: CASSPTSGGPETQYF
d_gene: TRBD1; j_gene: TRBJ1-3; abundance: .; v_gene: TRBV10-3; CDR3nt: TGTGCCATCAGTGAGTCAGTCAACAGGGGAGACACCATATATTTT; CDR3aa: CAISESVNRGDTIYF
d_gene: .; j_gene: TRBJ2-5; abundance: .; v_gene: TRBV5-1; CDR3nt: TGCGCCAGCACCCCGGTTCTGGGGGCCGAGGAGACCCAGTACTTC; CDR3aa: CASTPVLGAEETQYF
d_gene: TRBD2; j_gene: TRBJ2-1; abundance: few; v_gene: TRBV7-3; CDR3nt: TGTGCCAGCAGCTTAACGCAGACTAGCTTCTACAATGAGCAGTTCTTC; CDR3aa: CASSLTQTSFYNEQFF
d_gene: .; j_gene: TRBJ1-5; abundance: .; v_gene: TRBV7-9; CDR3nt: TGTGCCAGCAGCTCTGGACAGATTGCGGGTAAAAATCAGCCCCAGCATTTT; CDR3aa: CASSSGQIAGKNQPQHF
d_gene: TRBD1; j_gene: TRBJ1-2; abundance: .; v_gene: TRBV19; CDR3nt: TGTGCCAGTAGTATGGGCCAGGGGGCGAATGGCTACACCTTC; CDR3aa: CASSMGQGANGYTF
d_gene: TRBD1; j_gene: TRBJ1-1; abundance: once; v_gene: TRBV9; CDR3nt: TGTGCCAGCAGCCCTGTACAGGGGACGAACACTGAAGCTTTCTTT; CDR3aa: CASSPVQGTNTEAFF
d_gene: TRBD1; j_gene: TRBJ1-2; abundance: .; v_gene: TRBV7-9; CDR3nt: TGTGCCAGCAGCCCCGGACAGGGGCAAAATGGCTACACCTTC; CDR3aa: CASSPGQGQNGYTF
d_gene: .; j_gene: TRBJ2-7; abundance: few; v_gene: TRBV7-3; CDR3nt: TGTGCCAGCAGCTTATTCGCGGGGACCTCCTACGAGCAGTACTTC; CDR3aa: CASSLFAGTSYEQYF
d_gene: .; j_gene: TRBJ1-3; abundance: .; v_gene: TRBV5-6; CDR3nt: TGTGCCAGCAGGAGACAGGAACGCTCTGGAAACACCATATATTTT; CDR3aa: CASRRQERSGNTIYF
d_gene: .; j_gene: TRBJ2-7; abundance: .; v_gene: TRBV18; CDR3nt: TGTGCCAGCTCATCGGACCAGGGTGGTGGCGAGCAGTACTTC; CDR3aa: CASSSDQGGGEQYF
d_gene: .; j_gene: TRBJ1-5; abundance: .; v_gene: TRBV19; CDR3nt: TGTGCCAGTAGTATATTAGCAAGCAATCAGCCCCAGCATTTT; CDR3aa: CASSILASNQPQHF
d_gene: .; j_gene: TRBJ2-7; abundance: .; v_gene: TRBV6-5; CDR3nt: TGTGCCAGCATCGAACAGGGTGGTTACGAGCAGTACTTC; CDR3aa: CASIEQGGYEQYF
d_gene: .; j_gene: TRBJ2-7; abundance: .; v_gene: TRBV6-2/TRBV6-3; CDR3nt: TGTGCCAGCAGTTACAGGGGCCCCGAATCATCCTACGAGCAGTACTTC; CDR3aa: CASSYRGPESSYEQYF
d_gene: .; j_gene: TRBJ2-2; abundance: .; v_gene: TRBV7-8; CDR3nt: TGTGCCAGCAGCTACCCACAGGGACCCACCGGGGAGCTGTTTTTT; CDR3aa: CASSYPQGPTGELFF
d_gene: TRBD2; j_gene: TRBJ2-5; abundance: .; v_gene: TRBV7-2; CDR3nt: TGTGCCAGCAGCTCTAGCGGGGGCGGGGAGACCCAGTACTTC; CDR3aa: CASSSSGGGETQYF
d_gene: .; j_gene: TRBJ1-2; abundance: .; v_gene: TRBV7-2; CDR3nt: TGTGCCAGCAGCTTAGATCGGTACTATGGCTACACCTTC; CDR3aa: CASSLDRYYGYTF
d_gene: .; j_gene: TRBJ2-3; abundance: .; v_gene: TRBV7-3; CDR3nt: TGTGCCAGCAGCCAGCAGGGGCCGACAGATACGCAGTATTTT; CDR3aa: CASSQQGPTDTQYF
d_gene: .; j_gene: TRBJ1-3; abundance: .; v_gene: TRBV3-1/TRBV3-2; CDR3nt: TGTGCCAGCAGCCGGAACCGCCGTCTAGAATCTGGAAACACCATATATTTT; CDR3aa: CASSRNRRLESGNTIYF
d_gene: .; j_gene: TRBJ2-7; abundance: .; v_gene: TRBV3-1/TRBV3-2; CDR3nt: TGTGCCAGCAGCCCAAGGTCAGGGTCCTACGAGCAGTACTTC; CDR3aa: CASSPRSGSYEQYF
d_gene: TRBD1; j_gene: TRBJ1-3; abundance: .; v_gene: TRBV19; CDR3nt: TGTGCCAGTATCGGGACAGCGGGAAACACCATATATTTT; CDR3aa: CASIGTAGNTIYF
d_gene: TRBD1; j_gene: TRBJ1-4; abundance: .; v_gene: TRBV5-1; CDR3nt: TGCGCCAGCAGCCGGGACAGCATGCATGAAAAACTGTTTTTT; CDR3aa: CASSRDSMHEKLFF
d_gene: .; j_gene: TRBJ2-7; abundance: .; v_gene: TRBV9; CDR3nt: TGTGCCAGCAGCACCGGACTGGGGCAGGGGTTCGACGAGCAGTACTTC; CDR3aa: CASSTGLGQGFDEQYF
d_gene: .; j_gene: TRBJ1-4; abundance: .; v_gene: TRBV19; CDR3nt: TGTGCCAGTAATGTGGGAGCAACTAATGAAAAACTGTTTTTT; CDR3aa: CASNVGATNEKLFF
d_gene: .; j_gene: TRBJ1-1; abundance: few; v_gene: TRBV11-3; CDR3nt: TGTGCCAGCAGCTTAGAAGGGGGGAACACTGAAGCTTTCTTT; CDR3aa: CASSLEGGNTEAFF
d_gene: TRBD2; j_gene: TRBJ2-3; abundance: once; v_gene: TRBV4-2; CDR3nt: TGTGCCAGCAGCCAAGGGGCGGCGGGGGGGGAGAGTGCGCAGTATTTT; CDR3aa: CASSQGAAGGESAQYF
d_gene: .; j_gene: TRBJ1-6; abundance: .; v_gene: TRBV4-2; CDR3nt: TGTGCCAGCAGCCAAGCCCTTGCAACGGGGTCACCCCTCCACTTT; CDR3aa: CASSQALATGSPLHF
d_gene: TRBD1; j_gene: TRBJ1-6; abundance: .; v_gene: TRBV4-1; CDR3nt: TGCGCCAGCAGCCAAGGGGGACAGAATTATAATTCACCCCTCCACTTT; CDR3aa: CASSQGGQNYNSPLHF